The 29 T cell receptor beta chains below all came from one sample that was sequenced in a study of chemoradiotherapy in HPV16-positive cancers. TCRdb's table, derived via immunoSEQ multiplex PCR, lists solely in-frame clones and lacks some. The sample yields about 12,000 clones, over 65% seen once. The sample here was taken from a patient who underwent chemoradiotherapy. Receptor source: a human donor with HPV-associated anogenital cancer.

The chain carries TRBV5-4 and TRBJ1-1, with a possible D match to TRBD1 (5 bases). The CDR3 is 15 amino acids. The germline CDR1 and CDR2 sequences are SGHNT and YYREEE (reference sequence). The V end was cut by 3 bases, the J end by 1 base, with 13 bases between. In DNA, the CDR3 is TGTGCCAGCAGCTCTGCACAGGAGGGGAACACTGAAGCTTTCTTT. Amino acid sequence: CASSSAQEGNTEAFF.

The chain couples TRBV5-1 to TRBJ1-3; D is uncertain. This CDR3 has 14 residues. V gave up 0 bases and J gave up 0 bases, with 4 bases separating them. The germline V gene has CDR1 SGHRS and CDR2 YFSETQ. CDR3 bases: TGCGCCAGCAGCTTGGCATACTCTGGAAACACCATATATTTT. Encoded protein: CASSLAYSGNTIYF.

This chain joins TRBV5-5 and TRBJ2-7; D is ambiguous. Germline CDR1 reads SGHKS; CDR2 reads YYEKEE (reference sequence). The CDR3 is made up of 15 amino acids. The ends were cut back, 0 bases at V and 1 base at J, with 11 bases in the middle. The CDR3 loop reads CASSLGLAASYEQYF. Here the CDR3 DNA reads TGTGCCAGCAGCTTGGGGCTGGCGGCTTCCTACGAGCAGTACTTC. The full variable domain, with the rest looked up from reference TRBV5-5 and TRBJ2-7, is DAGVTQSPTHLIKTRGQQVTLRCSPISGHKSVSWYQQVLGQGPQFIFQYYEKEERGRGNFPDRFSARQFPNYSSELNVNALLLGDSALYLCASSLGLAASYEQYFGPGTRLTVT.

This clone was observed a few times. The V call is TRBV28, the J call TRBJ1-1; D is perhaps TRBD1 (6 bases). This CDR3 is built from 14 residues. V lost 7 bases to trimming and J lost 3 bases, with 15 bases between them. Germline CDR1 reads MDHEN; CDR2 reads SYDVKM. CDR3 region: CASTFTGFDTEAFF. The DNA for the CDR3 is TGTGCCAGCACCTTTACAGGGTTTGACACTGAAGCTTTCTTT.

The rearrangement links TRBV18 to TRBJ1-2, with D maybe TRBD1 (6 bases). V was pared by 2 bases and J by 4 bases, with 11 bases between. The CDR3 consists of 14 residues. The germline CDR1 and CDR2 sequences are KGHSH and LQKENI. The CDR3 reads CASSPVGQIYGYTF. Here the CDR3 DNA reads TGTGCCAGCTCACCAGTTGGACAGATCTATGGCTACACCTTC.

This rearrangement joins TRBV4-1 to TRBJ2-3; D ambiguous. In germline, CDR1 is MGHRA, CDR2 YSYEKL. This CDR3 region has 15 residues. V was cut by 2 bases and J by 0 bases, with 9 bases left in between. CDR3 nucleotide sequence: TGCGCCAGCAGCCAACAAGACGCTAGCACAGATACGCAGTATTTT. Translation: CASSQQDASTDTQYF.

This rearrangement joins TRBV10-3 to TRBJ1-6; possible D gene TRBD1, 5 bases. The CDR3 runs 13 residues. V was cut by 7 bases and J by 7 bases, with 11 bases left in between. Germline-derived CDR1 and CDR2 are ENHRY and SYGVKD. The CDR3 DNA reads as TGTGCCATCAAGACAGCGGAAAATTCACCCCTCCACTTT. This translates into CAIKTAENSPLHF.

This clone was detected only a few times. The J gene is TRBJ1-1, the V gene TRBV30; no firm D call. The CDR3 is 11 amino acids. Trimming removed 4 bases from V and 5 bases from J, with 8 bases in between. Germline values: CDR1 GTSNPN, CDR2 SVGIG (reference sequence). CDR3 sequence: CAWIGITEAFF. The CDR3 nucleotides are TGTGCCTGGATCGGGATAACTGAAGCTTTCTTT.

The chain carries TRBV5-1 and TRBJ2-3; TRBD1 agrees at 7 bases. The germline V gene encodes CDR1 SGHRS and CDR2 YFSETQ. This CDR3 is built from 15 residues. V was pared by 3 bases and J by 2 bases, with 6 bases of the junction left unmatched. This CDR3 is CASSSSGQSTDTQYF. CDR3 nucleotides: TGCGCCAGCAGCTCCTCGGGACAGTCCACAGATACGCAGTATTTT. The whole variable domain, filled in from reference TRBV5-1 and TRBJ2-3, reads KAGVTQTPRYLIKTRGQQVTLSCSPISGHRSVSWYQQTPGQGLQFLFEYFSETQRNKGNFPGRFSGRQFSNSRSEMNVSTLELGDSALYLCASSSSGQSTDTQYFGPGTRLTVL.

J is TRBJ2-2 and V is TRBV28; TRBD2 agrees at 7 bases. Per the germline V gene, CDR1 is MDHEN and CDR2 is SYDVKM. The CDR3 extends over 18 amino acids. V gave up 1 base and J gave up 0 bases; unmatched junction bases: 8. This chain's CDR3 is CASSLLFSSGANTGELFF. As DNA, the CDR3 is TGTGCCAGCAGTTTATTGTTCTCTAGCGGCGCGAACACCGGGGAGCTGTTTTTT.

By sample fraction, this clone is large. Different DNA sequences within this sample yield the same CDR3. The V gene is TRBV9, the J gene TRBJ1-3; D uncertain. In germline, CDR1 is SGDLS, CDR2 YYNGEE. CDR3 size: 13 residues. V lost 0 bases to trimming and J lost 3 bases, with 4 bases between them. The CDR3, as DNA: TGTGCCAGCAGCGTAGAGGGTGGAAACACCATATATTTT. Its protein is CASSVEGGNTIYF.

DNA for the CDR3: TGTGCCTGGAGTCCTCGGACTAGCGGGCAGTATTTT. This encodes CAWSPRTSGQYF. The chain has TRBV30 and TRBJ2-3; TRBD2 matches at 10 bases. CDR1 and CDR2 from the germline V gene are GTSNPN and SVGIG (reference sequence). The CDR3 has 12 amino acids. Losses at the gene ends were 2 bases for V and 11 bases for J; bases not matched to a gene: 4.

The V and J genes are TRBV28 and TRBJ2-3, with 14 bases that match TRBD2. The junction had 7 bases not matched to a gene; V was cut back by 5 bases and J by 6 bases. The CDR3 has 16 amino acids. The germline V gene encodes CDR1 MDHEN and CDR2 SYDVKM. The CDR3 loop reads CASSLGLAGVGDTQYF. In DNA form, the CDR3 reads TGTGCCAGCAGTCTGGGACTAGCGGGAGTCGGGGATACGCAGTATTTT.

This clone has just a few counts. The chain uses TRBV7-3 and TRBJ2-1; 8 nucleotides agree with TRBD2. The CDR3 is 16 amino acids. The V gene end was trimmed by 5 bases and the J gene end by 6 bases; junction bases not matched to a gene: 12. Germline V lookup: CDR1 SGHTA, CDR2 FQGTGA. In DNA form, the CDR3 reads TGTGCCAGCAGCCACGATTCGCGGGGGGCCGGCAATGAGCAGTTCTTC. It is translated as CASSHDSRGAGNEQFF. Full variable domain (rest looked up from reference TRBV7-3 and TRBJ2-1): GAGVSQTPSNKVTEKGKYVELRCDPISGHTALYWYRQSLGQGPEFLIYFQGTGAADDSGLPNDRFFAVRPEGSVSTLKIQRTERGDSAVYLCASSHDSRGAGNEQFFGPGTRLTVL.

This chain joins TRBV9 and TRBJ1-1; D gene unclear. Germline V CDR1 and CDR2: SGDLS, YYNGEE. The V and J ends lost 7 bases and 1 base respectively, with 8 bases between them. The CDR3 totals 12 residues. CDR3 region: CASGRSNTEAFF. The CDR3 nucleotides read TGTGCCAGCGGGCGGTCGAACACTGAAGCTTTCTTT. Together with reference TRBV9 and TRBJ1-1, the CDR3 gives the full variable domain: DSGVTQTPKHLITATGQRVTLRCSPRSGDLSVYWYQQSLDQGLQFLIQYYNGEERAKGNILERFSAQQFPDLHSELNLSSLELGDSALYFCASGRSNTEAFFGQGTRLTVV.

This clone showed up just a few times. CDR3 residues: CASSLSRTNYGYTF. In nucleotides, the CDR3 is TGTGCCAGCAGCTTATCCAGAACTAACTATGGCTACACCTTC. This chain links TRBV11-2 with TRBJ1-2; D gene uncertain. The CDR3 has 14 residues. V lost 2 bases to trimming and J lost 0 bases, with 7 bases between them. Per germline, CDR1 SGHAT and CDR2 FQNNGV.

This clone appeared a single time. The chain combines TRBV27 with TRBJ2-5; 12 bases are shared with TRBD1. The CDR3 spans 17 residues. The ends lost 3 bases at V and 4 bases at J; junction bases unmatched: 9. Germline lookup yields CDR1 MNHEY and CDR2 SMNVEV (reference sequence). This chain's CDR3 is CASSFRLGQGAGETQYF. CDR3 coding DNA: TGTGCCAGCAGTTTCCGTCTGGGACAGGGGGCAGGAGAGACCCAGTACTTC.

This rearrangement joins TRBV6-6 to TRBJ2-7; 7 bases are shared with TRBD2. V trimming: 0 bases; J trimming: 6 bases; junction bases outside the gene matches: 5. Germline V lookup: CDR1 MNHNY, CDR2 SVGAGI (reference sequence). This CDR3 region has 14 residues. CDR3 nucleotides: TGTGCCAGCAGTTACTCGAAGTGGGAGGGCGAGCAGTACTTC. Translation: CASSYSKWEGEQYF.

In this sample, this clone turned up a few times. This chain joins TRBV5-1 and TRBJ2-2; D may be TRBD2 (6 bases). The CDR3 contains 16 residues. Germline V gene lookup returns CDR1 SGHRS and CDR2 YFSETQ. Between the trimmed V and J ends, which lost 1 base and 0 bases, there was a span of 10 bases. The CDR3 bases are TGCGCCAGCAGCTTGAATCCGGGGGCGAACACCGGGGAGCTGTTTTTT. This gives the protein CASSLNPGANTGELFF.

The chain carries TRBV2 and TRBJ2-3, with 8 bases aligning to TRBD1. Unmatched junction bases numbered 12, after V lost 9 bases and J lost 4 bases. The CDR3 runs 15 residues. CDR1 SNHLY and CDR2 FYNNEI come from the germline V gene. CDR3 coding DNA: TGTGCCAGTACTATACGGACAGGGTTCGCAGATACGCAGTATTTT. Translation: CASTIRTGFADTQYF.

The chain's CDR3 is CASSLTGQSYEQYF. CDR3 sequence (DNA): TGTGCCAGCAGTCTGACGGGACAGTCCTACGAGCAGTACTTC. The V call is TRBV28, the J call TRBJ2-7; 7 bases fit TRBD1. Trimming at V came to 5 bases and at J to 1 base, leaving 5 bases not matched to a gene. The CDR3 has 14 amino acids. Germline V CDR1 and CDR2: MDHEN, SYDVKM.

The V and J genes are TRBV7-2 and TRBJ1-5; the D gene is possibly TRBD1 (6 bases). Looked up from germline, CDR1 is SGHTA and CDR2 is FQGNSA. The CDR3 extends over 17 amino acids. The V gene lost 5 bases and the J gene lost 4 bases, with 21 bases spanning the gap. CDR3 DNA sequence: TGTGCCAGCAGCCGCCCCCCAACCGGGACAACGAATCAGCCCCAGCATTTT. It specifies CASSRPPTGTTNQPQHF.

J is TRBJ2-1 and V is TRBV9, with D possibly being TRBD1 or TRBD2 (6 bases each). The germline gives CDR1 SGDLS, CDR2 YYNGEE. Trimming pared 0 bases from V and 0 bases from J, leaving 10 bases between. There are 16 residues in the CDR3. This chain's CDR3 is CASSVGRDISYNEQFF. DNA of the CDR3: TGTGCCAGCAGCGTAGGGCGGGACATCTCCTACAATGAGCAGTTCTTC.

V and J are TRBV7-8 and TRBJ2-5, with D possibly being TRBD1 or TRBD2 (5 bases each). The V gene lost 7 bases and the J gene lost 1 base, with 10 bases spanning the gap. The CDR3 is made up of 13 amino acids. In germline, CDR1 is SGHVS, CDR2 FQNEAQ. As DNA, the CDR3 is TGTGCCAGCACTCGGGACGTCCAAGAGACCCAGTACTTC. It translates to CASTRDVQETQYF. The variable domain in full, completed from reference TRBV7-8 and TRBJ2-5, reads GAGVSQSPRYKVAKRGQDVALRCDPISGHVSLFWYQQALGQGPEFLTYFQNEAQLDKSGLPSDRFFAERPEGSVSTLKIQRTQQEDSAVYLCASTRDVQETQYFGPGTRLLVL.

The CDR3 DNA is TGCAGCGTTGAAGGGCAGGCAGGGTATCTAGAGACCCAGTACTTC. Residues: CSVEGQAGYLETQYF. V gene TRBV29-1 combines with J gene TRBJ2-5, with a possible D match to TRBD1 (5 bases). The CDR3 length is 15 residues. Germline V CDR1 and CDR2: SQVTM, ANQGSEA. Deletions cut 1 base from V and 4 bases from J, with 16 bases between.

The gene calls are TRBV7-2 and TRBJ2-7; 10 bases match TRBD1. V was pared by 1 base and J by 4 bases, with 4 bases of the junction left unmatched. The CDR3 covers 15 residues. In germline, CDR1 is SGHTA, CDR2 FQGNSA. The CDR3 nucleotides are TGTGCCAGCAGCTTAGGGACAGGGGGACGGTACGAGCAGTACTTC. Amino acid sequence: CASSLGTGGRYEQYF.

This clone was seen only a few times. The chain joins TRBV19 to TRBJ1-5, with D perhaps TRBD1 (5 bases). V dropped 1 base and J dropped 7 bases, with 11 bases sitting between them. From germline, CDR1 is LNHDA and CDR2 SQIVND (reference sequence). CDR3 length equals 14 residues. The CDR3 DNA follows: TGTGCCAGTAGTATAGGCAGGGCCGGCCAGCCCCAGCATTTT. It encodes CASSIGRAGQPQHF.

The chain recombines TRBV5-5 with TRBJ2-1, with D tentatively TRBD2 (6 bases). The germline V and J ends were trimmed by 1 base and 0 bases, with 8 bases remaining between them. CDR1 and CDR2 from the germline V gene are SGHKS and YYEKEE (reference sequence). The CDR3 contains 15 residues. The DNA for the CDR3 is TGTGCCAGCAGCTTGTACGGGAGCTCCTACAATGAGCAGTTCTTC. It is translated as CASSLYGSSYNEQFF.

The CDR3 spells CSAVRGENTEAFF. CDR3 sequence (DNA): TGCAGCGCCGTGAGAGGAGAGAACACTGAAGCTTTCTTT. The chain employs TRBV29-1 and TRBJ1-1; D gene ambiguous. The CDR3 contains 13 residues. The V gene lost 7 bases and the J gene lost 1 base, with 13 bases spanning the gap. Germline assignment: CDR1 SQVTM and CDR2 ANQGSEA.